These 18 T cell receptor beta chains originate from one sample sequenced in a study of blood T cell repertoires in COVID-19. The data were produced by immunoSEQ multiplex PCR, yet TCRdb's version contains in-frame clones alone and is incomplete. The table records some 160,000 clones, roughly 80% of them present only once. Sequencing was carried out using PBMCs or T cells enriched from blood (not recorded which). Receptor source: a woman aged 60 to 75 who had recovered from COVID-19.

The chain recombines TRBV4-2 with TRBJ2-5, with TRBD2 identical over 10 bases. The CDR3 is 19 residues long. Trimming at V came to 0 bases and at J to 1 base, leaving 11 bases not matched to a gene. The germline gives CDR1 LGHNA, CDR2 YNFKEQ. DNA for the CDR3: TGTGCCAGCAGCCAAGACGAGCGGGGGGGCCCCTATTCCCAAGAGACCCAGTACTTC. Its translation is CASSQDERGGPYSQETQYF.

This chain joins TRBV27 and TRBJ2-5; a weak D match, TRBD2 (5 bases). Trimming pared 2 bases from V and 5 bases from J, leaving 12 bases between. CDR3 length: 14 residues. The germline gives CDR1 MNHEY, CDR2 SMNVEV (reference sequence). The DNA of the CDR3 is TGTGCCAGCAGTTTAGAAGCGGATGGGGAGACCCAGTACTTC. The encoded protein is CASSLEADGETQYF.

The chain combines TRBV24-1 with TRBJ2-7; possibly TRBD2 for D (5 bases). The V gene's germline CDR1 is KGHDR and CDR2 SFDVKD. The CDR3 length is 12 residues. V was cut by 3 bases and J by 3 bases, with 5 bases left in between. The CDR3 region has the DNA TGTGCCACCAGTGATGACTACTACGAGCAGTACTTC. Translating it yields CATSDDYYEQYF.

The rearrangement links TRBV5-1 to TRBJ2-7, with D perhaps matching TRBD1 (5 bases). The V end lost 0 bases, the J end lost 0 bases, and 10 bases lay between the germline ends. This CDR3 has 15 residues. Germline CDR1 reads SGHRS; CDR2 reads YFSETQ. Written as DNA, the CDR3 is TGCGCCAGCAGCTTGGATCCAGGGCCCTCCTACGAGCAGTACTTC. This encodes CASSLDPGPSYEQYF.

This sequence joins TRBV11-2 and TRBJ1-5; D gene ambiguous. The CDR3 loop spans 13 amino acids. Germline assignment: CDR1 SGHAT and CDR2 FQNNGV. V shed 4 bases and J shed 4 bases, with 8 bases lying between them. The CDR3 DNA is TGTGCCAGCAGCTGGACGGGGAATCAGCCCCAGCATTTT. It specifies CASSWTGNQPQHF.

This sequence joins TRBV7-2 and TRBJ2-3; tentative D call: TRBD2 (5 bases). The CDR3 length is 13 residues. V was clipped by 5 bases and J by 9 bases, with 15 bases between them. Germline V gene sequence: CDR1 SGHTA, CDR2 FQGNSA. CDR3 in amino acids: CASSLAGPGTQYF. The CDR3 bases are TGTGCCAGCAGCCTCGCTGGTCCGGGGACGCAGTATTTT.

The chain carries TRBV2 and TRBJ2-5; 9 bases line up with TRBD2. Germline assignment: CDR1 SNHLY and CDR2 FYNNEI. The CDR3 is made up of 14 amino acids. J lost 5 bases, V lost 7 bases, and 8 bases had no gene match. The CDR3 loop reads CASTWRGGTETQYF. The CDR3 DNA reads as TGTGCCAGCACATGGCGGGGGGGTACGGAGACCCAGTACTTC.

This clone was recorded a few times. This chain links TRBV7-8 with TRBJ1-2; no definite D call. V dropped 5 bases and J dropped 8 bases, with 9 bases sitting between them. The germline gives CDR1 SGHVS, CDR2 FQNEAQ. The CDR3 is 11 residues long. The CDR3 is CASSPGRGYTF. The CDR3 DNA follows: TGTGCCAGCAGCCCAGGCAGGGGCTACACCTTC.

The chain uses TRBV12-3 or TRBV12-4 and TRBJ1-1; no reliable D call. The V end was cut by 3 bases, the J end by 6 bases, with 8 bases between. The CDR3 consists of 12 residues. The CDR3: CASSLLSPEAFF. The DNA of the CDR3 is TGTGCCAGCAGTTTGTTAAGCCCTGAAGCTTTCTTT.

This chain joins TRBV27 and TRBJ2-3; TRBD2 aligns across 11 bases. CDR3 length: 17 residues. The V segment lost 5 bases and the J segment 0 bases; nucleotides outside the gene matches: 7. Germline V lookup: CDR1 MNHEY, CDR2 SMNVEV (reference sequence). This chain's CDR3 is CASSRLAGRTSTDTQYF. The CDR3 coding sequence is TGTGCCAGCAGTCGACTAGCGGGACGAACTAGCACAGATACGCAGTATTTT.

The chain combines TRBV7-2 with TRBJ1-5; possible D gene TRBD1, 6 bases. Germline assignment: CDR1 SGHTA and CDR2 FQGNSA. This CDR3 has 14 amino acids. Trimming took off 4 bases at V and 7 bases at J, with 14 bases between the two ends. CDR3 DNA sequence: TGTGCCAGCAGCTCCACAGGGTTGGGGCAGCCCCAGCATTTT. This encodes CASSSTGLGQPQHF. The complete variable domain, with remaining parts taken from reference TRBV7-2 and TRBJ1-5, reads GAGVSQSPSNKVTEKGKDVELRCDPISGHTALYWYRQSLGQGLEFLIYFQGNSAPDKSGLPSDRFSAERTGGSVSTLTIQRTQQEDSAVYLCASSSTGLGQPQHFGDGTRLSIL.

V usage is TRBV4-1 and J usage is TRBJ1-6; the match to TRBD1 covers 7 bases. The ends lost 6 bases at V and 3 bases at J; junction bases unmatched: 5. Germline V gene data show CDR1 as MGHRA and CDR2 as YSYEKL. The CDR3 sequence is 15 residues long. The CDR3 DNA sequence: TGCGCCAGCAGTCACGGACAGGTCTATAATTCACCCCTCCACTTT. Encoded protein: CASSHGQVYNSPLHF.

The V call is TRBV5-1, the J call TRBJ1-1, with D maybe TRBD1 (5 bases). CDR3 length: 15 amino acids. CDR1 is SGHRS, CDR2 YFSETQ, per germline. Trimming stripped 0 bases from V and 0 bases from J, with 9 bases between. This CDR3 reads CASSLVGGMNTEAFF. CDR3 DNA sequence: TGCGCCAGCAGCTTGGTGGGGGGTATGAACACTGAAGCTTTCTTT.

The chain has TRBV2 and TRBJ1-4; D is ambiguous. The CDR3 runs 10 residues. V lost 8 bases to trimming and J lost 8 bases, with 6 bases between them. CDR1 and CDR2 (germline): SNHLY, FYNNEI. CDR3 in amino acids: CASEEEKLFF. CDR3 DNA sequence: TGTGCCAGCGAGGAAGAAAAACTGTTTTTT.

The gene calls are TRBV5-1 and TRBJ1-1, with TRBD1 as a possible D gene (6 bases). The germline gives CDR1 SGHRS, CDR2 YFSETQ. V was pared by 1 base and J by 1 base, with 8 bases between. The CDR3 length is 14 residues. The DNA for the CDR3 is TGCGCCAGCAGCTTGCAGGGGCCGAACACTGAAGCTTTCTTT. Its translation: CASSLQGPNTEAFF.

In its sample, this clone was seen once. V is TRBV3-1 (or the pseudogene TRBV3-2) and J is TRBJ1-2; TRBD1 matches at 11 bases. The trim removed 4 bases at V and 6 bases at J, leaving 10 bases unmatched. The CDR3 totals 16 residues. The germline V gene encodes CDR1 LGHDT and CDR2 YNNKEL (reference sequence). The CDR3 spells CASSRGQSGQGDGYTF. DNA for the CDR3: TGTGCCAGCAGCCGGGGTCAATCGGGACAGGGGGATGGCTACACCTTC.

This clone was found many times. The rearrangement joins TRBV9 to TRBJ2-1; maybe TRBD2 (6 bases). Germline values: CDR1 SGDLS, CDR2 YYNGEE. Trimming pared 2 bases from V and 6 bases from J, leaving 21 bases between. This CDR3 spans 17 amino acids. CDR3 in DNA: TGTGCCAGCAGCGTCGACTTGGTGCAGGGAGGTCGCAATGAGCAGTTCTTC. This encodes CASSVDLVQGGRNEQFF.

The CDR3 region is CASSFPGTTYNEQFF. The CDR3 nucleotides read TGTGCCAGCAGCTTCCCCGGGACTACTTACAATGAGCAGTTCTTC. The J gene is TRBJ2-1, the V gene TRBV5-4; 7 nucleotides align to TRBD2. Germline lookup yields CDR1 SGHNT and CDR2 YYREEE (reference sequence). This CDR3 contains 15 residues. V trimming: 2 bases; J trimming: 4 bases; junction bases outside the gene matches: 6.